This T cell receptor (beta chain) was observed in a study of blood T cell repertoires in COVID-19. The method was immunoSEQ multiplex PCR; TCRdb's version includes in-frame clones alone and lacks a portion of them. The data hold about 260,000 clones, with 87% observed a single time. The length of the CDR3 is 15 residues. Trimming removed 6 bases from V and 7 bases from J; junction bases left unmatched: 10. Germline CDR1 is MNHEY and CDR2 is SVGAGI. The V call is TRBV6-5, the J call TRBJ2-3; 10 bases line up with TRBD2. The sample comprised peripheral blood. The clonotype was recovered from a woman in her fifties or sixties with acute or convalescent COVID-19. In nucleotides, the CDR3 is TGTGCCAGCAGCTCACTAGCGGGGAGAGGATATACGCAGTATTTT. It translates to CASSSLAGRGYTQYF.